The clone carrying this TCR beta chain has only a few counts. The antigen remains undetermined. Germline V gene sequence: CDR1 SEHNR, CDR2 FQNEAQ (reference sequence). The V and J ends lost 5 bases and 2 bases respectively, with 17 bases between them. The CDR3 consists of 16 residues. TCRdb reprocessed the reads via MiXCR and lists one record per CDR3 protein. The profile shows approximately 1,000,000 distinct CDR3 sequences, less than 35% of them singletons. The sample comes from a study of T cell repertoires in cytomegalovirus infection. Looking at the study overall: Well-studied HLA-B-restricted epitopes and recently identified HLA-C-restricted epitopes of CMV were both used in the study. TCR beta signatures that were public indicated CMV infection and matching HLA type.

Study findings and constraints: The ex vivo response was dominated by HLA-C-restricted CMV-specific TCR beta clonotypes.

The TCR was taken from a human donor in good health (CMV status not recorded). Some clones in this sample may be carry-over from other donors' samples. The source material was cultured CD8+ T cells from PBMCs, sampled from culture after CMV antigen stimulation. The chain links TRBV7-9 to TRBJ2-3; TRBD2 is a possible D gene (6 bases). In DNA, the CDR3 is TGTGCCAGCAGCCCCTTCTTGGGGGGATTCACAGATACGCAGTATTTT. Protein: CASSPFLGGFTDTQYF.